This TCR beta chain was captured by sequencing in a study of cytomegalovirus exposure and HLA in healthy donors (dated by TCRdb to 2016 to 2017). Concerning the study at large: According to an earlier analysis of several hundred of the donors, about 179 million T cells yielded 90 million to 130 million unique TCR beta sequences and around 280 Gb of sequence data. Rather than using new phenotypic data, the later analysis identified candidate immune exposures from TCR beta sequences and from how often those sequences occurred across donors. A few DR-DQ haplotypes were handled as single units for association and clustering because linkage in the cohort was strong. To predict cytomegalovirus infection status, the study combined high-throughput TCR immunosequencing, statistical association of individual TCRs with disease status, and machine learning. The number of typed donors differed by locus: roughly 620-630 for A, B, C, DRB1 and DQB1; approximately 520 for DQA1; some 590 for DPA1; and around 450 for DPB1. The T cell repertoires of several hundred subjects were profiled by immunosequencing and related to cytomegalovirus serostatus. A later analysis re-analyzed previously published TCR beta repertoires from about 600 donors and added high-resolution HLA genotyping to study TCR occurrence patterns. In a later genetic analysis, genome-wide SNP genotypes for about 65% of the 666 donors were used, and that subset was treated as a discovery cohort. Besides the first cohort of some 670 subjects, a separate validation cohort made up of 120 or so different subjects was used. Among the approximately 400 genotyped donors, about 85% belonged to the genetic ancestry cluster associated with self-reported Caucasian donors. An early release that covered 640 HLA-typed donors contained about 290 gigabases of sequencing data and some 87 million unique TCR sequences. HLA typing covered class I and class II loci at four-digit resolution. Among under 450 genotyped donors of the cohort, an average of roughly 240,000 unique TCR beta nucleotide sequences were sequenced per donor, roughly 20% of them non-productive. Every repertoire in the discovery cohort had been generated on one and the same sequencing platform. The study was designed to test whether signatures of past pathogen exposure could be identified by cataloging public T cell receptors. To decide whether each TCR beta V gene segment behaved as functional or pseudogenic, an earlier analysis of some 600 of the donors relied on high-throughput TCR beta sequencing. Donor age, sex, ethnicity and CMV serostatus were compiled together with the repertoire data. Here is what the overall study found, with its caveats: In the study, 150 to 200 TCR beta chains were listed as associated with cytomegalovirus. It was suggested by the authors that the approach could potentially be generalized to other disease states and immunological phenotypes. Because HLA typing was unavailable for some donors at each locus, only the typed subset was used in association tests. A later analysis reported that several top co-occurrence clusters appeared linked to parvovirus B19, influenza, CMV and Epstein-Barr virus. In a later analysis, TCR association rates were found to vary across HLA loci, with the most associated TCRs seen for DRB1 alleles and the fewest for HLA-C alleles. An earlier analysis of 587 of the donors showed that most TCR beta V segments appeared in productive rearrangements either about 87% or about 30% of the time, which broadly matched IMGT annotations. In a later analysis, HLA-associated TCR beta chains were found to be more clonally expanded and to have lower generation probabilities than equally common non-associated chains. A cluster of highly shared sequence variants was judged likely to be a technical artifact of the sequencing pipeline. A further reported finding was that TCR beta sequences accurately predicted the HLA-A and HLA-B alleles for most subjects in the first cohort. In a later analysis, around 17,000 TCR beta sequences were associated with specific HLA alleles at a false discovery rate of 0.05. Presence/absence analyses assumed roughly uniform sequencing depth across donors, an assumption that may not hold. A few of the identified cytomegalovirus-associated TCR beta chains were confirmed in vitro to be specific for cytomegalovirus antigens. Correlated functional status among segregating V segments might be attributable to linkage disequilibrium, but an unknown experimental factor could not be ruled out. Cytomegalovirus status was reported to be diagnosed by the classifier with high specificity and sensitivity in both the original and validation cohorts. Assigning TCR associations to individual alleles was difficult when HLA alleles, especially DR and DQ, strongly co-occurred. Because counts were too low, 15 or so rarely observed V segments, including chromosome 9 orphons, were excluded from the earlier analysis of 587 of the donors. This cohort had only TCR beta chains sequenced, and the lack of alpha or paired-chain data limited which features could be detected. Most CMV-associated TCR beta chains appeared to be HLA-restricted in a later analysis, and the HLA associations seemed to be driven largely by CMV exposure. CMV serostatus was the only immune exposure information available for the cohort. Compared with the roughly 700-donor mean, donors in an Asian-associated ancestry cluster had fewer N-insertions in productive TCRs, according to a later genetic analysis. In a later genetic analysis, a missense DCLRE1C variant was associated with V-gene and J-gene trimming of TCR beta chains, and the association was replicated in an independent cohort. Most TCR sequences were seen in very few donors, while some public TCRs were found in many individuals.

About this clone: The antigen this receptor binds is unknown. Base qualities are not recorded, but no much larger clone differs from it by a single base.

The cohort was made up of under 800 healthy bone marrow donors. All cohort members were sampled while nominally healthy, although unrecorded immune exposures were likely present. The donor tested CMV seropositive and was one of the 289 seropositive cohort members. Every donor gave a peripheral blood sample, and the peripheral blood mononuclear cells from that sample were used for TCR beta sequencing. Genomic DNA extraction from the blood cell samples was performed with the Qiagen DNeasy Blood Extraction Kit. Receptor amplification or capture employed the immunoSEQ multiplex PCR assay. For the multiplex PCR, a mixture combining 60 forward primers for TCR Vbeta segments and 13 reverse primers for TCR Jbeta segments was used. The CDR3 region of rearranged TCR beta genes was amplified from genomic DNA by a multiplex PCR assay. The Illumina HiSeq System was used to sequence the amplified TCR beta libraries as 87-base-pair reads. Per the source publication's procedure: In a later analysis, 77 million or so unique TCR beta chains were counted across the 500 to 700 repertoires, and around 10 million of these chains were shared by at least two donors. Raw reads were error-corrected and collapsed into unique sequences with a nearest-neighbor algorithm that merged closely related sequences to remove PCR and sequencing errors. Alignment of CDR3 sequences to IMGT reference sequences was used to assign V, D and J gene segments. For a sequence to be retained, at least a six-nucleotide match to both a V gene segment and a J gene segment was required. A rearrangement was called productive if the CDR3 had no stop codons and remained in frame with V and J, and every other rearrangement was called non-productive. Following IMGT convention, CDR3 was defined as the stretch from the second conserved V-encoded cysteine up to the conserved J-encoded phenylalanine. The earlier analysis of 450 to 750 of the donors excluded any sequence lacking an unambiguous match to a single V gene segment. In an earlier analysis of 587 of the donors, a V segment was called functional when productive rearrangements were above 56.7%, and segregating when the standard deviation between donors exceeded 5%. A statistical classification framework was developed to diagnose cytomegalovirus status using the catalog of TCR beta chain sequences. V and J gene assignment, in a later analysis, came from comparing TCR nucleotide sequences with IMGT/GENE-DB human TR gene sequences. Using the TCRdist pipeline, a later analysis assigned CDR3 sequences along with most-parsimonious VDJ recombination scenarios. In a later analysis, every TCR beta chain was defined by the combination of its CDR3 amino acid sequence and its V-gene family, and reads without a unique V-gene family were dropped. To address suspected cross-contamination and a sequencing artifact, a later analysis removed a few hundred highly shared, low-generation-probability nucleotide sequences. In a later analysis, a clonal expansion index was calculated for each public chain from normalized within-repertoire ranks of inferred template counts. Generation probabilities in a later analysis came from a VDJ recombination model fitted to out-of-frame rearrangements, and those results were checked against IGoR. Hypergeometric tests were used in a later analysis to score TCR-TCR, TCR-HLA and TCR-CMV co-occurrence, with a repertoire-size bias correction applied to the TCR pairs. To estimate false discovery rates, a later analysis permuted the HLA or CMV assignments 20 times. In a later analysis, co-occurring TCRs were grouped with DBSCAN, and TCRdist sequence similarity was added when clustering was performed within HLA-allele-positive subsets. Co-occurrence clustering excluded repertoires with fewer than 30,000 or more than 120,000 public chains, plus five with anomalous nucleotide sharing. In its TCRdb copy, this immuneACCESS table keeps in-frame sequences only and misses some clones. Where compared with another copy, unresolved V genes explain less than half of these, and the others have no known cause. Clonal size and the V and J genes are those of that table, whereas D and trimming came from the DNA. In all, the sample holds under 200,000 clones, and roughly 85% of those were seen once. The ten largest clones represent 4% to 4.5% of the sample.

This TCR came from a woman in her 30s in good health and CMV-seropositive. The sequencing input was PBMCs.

The encoded CDR3 is CASRGEGMDYGYTF. The nucleotides read TGTGCCAGCCGGGGGGAGGGCATGGACTATGGCTACACCTTC. The chain is made from TRBV27 and TRBJ1-2; tentative D gene TRBD1, with 5 bases matching. Spanning cysteine to phenylalanine, the CDR3 consists of 14 amino acids. The entry retains the CDR3 DNA only, 42 bases that are in frame from base 1. Based on the germline V gene (reference sequence), the CDR1 and CDR2 sequences are MNHEY and SMNVEV. The junction shows trimming of 8 bases on V and 3 bases on J, plus 16 bases between the germline ends.